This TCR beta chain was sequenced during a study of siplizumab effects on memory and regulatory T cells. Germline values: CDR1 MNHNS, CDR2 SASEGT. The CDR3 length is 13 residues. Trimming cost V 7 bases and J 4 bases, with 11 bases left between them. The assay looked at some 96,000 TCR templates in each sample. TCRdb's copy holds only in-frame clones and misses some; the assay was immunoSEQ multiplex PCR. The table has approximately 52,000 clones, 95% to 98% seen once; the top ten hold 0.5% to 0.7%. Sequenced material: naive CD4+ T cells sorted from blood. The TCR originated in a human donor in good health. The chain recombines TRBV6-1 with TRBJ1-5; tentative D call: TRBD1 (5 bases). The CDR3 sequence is CASTRDSNQPQHF. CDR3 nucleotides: TGTGCCAGCACCAGGGACTCAAATCAGCCCCAGCATTTT.